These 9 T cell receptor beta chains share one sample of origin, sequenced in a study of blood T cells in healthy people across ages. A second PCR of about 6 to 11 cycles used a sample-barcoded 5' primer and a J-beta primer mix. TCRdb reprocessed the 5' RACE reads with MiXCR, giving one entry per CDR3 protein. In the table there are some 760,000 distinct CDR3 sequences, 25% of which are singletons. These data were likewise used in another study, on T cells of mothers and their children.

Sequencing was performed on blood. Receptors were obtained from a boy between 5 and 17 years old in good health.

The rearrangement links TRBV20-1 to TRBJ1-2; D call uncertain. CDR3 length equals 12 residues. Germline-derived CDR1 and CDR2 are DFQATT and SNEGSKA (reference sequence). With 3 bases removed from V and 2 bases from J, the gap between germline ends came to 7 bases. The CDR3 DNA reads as TGCAGTGCTAGGGCCGCGAACTATGGCTACACCTTC. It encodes CSARAANYGYTF.

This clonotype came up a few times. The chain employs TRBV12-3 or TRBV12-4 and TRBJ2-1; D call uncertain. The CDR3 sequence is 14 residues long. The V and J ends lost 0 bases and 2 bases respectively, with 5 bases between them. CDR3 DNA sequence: TGTGCCAGCAGTTTAGCGGTCGCCTACAATGAGCAGTTCTTC. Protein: CASSLAVAYNEQFF.

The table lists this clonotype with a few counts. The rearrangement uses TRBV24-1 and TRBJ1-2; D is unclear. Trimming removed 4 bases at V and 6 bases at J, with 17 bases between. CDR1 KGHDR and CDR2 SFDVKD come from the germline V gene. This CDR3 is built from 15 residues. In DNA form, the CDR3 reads TGTGCCACCAGTGACCCCGGGATACCAGGTGATGGCTACACCTTC. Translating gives CATSDPGIPGDGYTF.

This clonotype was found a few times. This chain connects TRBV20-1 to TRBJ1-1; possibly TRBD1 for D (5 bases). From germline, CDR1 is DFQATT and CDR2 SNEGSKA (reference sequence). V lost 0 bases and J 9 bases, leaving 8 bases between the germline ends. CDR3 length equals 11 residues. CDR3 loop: CSARERGKAFF. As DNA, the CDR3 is TGCAGTGCTAGAGAAAGGGGAAAAGCTTTCTTT.

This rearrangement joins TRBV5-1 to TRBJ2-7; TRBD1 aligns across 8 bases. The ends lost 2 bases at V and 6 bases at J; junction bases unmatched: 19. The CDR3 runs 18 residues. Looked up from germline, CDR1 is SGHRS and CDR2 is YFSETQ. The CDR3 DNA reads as TGCGCCAGCAGCTTCAAATTTACCGGGACGGACAGGGCGGCCGAGCAGTACTTC. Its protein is CASSFKFTGTDRAAEQYF.

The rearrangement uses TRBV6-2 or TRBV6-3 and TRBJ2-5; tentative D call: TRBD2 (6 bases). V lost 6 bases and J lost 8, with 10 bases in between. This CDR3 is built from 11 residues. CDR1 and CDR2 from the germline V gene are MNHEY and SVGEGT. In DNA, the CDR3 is TGTGCCAGCAGCAAGGAGGGAACCCAGTACTTC. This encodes CASSKEGTQYF.

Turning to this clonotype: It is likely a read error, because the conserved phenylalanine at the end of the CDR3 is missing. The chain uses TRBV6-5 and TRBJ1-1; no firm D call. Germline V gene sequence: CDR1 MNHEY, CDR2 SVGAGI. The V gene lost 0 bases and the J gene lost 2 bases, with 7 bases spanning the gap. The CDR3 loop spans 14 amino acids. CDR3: CASSYSTSNTEAFL. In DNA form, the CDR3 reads TGTGCCAGCAGTTACTCGACATCAAACACTGAAGCTTTCCTT.

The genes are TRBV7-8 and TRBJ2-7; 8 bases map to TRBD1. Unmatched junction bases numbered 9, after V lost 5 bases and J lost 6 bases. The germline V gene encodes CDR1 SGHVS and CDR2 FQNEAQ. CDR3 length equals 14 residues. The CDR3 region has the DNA TGTGCCAGCAGCCAAACTCAGGGGGCGCGCGAGCAGTACTTC. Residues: CASSQTQGAREQYF.

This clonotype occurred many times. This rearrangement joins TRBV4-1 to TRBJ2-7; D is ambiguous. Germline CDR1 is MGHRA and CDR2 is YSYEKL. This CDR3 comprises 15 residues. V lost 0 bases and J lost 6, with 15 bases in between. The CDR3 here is CASSQDLGFRSEQYF. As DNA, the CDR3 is TGCGCCAGCAGCCAAGATTTGGGCTTTAGAAGCGAGCAGTACTTC.